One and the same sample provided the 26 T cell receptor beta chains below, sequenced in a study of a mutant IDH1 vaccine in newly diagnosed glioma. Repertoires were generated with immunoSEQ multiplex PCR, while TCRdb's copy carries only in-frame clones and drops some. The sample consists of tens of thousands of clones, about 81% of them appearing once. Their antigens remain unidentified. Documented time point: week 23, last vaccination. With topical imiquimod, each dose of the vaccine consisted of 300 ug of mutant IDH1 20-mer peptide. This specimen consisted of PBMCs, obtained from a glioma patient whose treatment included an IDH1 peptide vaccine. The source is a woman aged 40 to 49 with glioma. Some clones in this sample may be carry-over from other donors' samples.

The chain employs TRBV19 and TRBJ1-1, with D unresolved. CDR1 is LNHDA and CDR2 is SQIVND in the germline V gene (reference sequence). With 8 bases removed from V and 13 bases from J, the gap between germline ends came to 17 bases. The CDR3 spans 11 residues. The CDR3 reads CASPNEGNVFF. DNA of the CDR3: TGTGCCAGTCCCAACGAGGGTAACGTTTTCTTT.

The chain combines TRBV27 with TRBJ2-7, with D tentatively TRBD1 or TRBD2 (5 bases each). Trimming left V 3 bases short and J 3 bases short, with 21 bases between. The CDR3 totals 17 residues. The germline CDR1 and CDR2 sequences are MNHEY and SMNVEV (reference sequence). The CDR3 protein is CASSFFSPGGHVYEQYF. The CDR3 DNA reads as TGTGCCAGCAGTTTTTTTTCCCCCGGAGGACACGTCTACGAGCAGTACTTC.

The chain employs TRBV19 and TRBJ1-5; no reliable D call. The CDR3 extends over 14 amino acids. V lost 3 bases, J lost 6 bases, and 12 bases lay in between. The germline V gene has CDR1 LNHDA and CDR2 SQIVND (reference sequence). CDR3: CASSISGYSQPQHF. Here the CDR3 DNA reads TGTGCCAGTAGTATCTCGGGATATAGTCAGCCCCAGCATTTT.

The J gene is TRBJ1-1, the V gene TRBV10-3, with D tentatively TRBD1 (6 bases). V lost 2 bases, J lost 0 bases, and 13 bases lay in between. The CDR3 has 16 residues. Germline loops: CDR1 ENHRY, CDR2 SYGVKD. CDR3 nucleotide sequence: TGTGCCATCAGTGAGGGGGGGCAACTCCTGAACACTGAAGCTTTCTTT. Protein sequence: CAISEGGQLLNTEAFF.

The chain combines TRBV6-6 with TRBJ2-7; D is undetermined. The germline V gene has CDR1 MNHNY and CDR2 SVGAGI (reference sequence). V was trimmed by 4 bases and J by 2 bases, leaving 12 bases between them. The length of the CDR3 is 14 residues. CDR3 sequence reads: CASSSRGTAYEQYF. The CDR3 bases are TGTGCCAGCAGTTCCCGAGGCACCGCCTACGAGCAGTACTTC.

The CDR3: CASSSGRGSRQPQHF. CDR3 DNA sequence: TGTGCCAGCAGTTCTGGCAGGGGATCGCGTCAGCCCCAGCATTTT. V is TRBV6-5 and J is TRBJ1-5; tentative D call: TRBD1 (6 bases). Germline CDR1 and CDR2: MNHEY and SVGAGI. Trimming took off 4 bases at V and 6 bases at J, with 16 bases between the two ends. This CDR3 is built from 15 residues.

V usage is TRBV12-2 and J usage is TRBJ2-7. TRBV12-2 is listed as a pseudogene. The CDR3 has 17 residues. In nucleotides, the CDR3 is TGTGCAAGTCGCCCACTCACCCTAGGGGGGCGTTTAGACGAGCAGTACTTC. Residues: CASRPLTLGGRLDEQYF.

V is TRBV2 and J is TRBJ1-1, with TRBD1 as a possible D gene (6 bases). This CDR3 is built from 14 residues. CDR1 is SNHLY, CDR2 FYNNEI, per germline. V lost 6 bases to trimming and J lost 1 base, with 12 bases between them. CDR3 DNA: TGTGCCAGCAGCCGACAGGTTGCGAACACTGAAGCTTTCTTT. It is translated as CASSRQVANTEAFF.

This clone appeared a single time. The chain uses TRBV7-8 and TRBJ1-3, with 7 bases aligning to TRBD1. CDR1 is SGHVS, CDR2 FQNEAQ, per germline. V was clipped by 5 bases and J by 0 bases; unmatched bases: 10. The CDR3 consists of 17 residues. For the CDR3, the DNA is TGTGCCAGCAGCGCCCCGGGACAGAGGAGCTCTGGAAACACCATATATTTT. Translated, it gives CASSAPGQRSSGNTIYF.

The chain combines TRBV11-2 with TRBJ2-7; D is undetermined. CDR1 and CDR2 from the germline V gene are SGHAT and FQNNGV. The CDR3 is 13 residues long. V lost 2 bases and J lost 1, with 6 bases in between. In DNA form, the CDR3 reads TGTGCCAGCAGCTTATCTGGGTCCTACGAGCAGTACTTC. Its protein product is CASSLSGSYEQYF.

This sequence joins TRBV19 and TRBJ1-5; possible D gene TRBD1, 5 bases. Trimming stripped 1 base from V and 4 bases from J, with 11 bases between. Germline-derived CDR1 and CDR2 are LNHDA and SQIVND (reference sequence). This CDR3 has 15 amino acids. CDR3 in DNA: TGTGCCAGTAGTATAGTAAGGGGAGGAAATCAGCCCCAGCATTTT. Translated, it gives CASSIVRGGNQPQHF. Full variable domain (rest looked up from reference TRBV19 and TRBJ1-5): DGGITQSPKYLFRKEGQNVTLSCEQNLNHDAMYWYRQDPGQGLRLIYYSQIVNDFQKGDIAEGYSVSREKKESFPLTVTSAQKNPTAFYLCASSIVRGGNQPQHFGDGTRLSIL.

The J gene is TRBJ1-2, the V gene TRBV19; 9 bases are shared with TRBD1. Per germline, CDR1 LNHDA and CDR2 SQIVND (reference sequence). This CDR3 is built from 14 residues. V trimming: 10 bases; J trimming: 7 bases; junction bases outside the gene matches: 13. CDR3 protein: CATYDRGTWAGYTF. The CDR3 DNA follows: TGTGCCACATATGACAGGGGGACCTGGGCTGGCTACACCTTC. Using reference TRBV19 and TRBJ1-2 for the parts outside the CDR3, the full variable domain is DGGITQSPKYLFRKEGQNVTLSCEQNLNHDAMYWYRQDPGQGLRLIYYSQIVNDFQKGDIAEGYSVSREKKESFPLTVTSAQKNPTAFYLCATYDRGTWAGYTFGSGTRLTVV.

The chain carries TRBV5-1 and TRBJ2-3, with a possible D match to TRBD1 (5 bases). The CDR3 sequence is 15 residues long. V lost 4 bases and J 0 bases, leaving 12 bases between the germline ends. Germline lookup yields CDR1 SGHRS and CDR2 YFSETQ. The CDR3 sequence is CASSQGAPSTDTQYF. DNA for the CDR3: TGCGCCAGCAGCCAAGGGGCCCCTAGCACAGATACGCAGTATTTT.

In DNA, the CDR3 is TGCGCCAGCAGCCAGGCGGGAGCTAATGAAAAACTGTTTTTT. Protein product: CASSQAGANEKLFF. The chain recombines TRBV5-1 with TRBJ1-4; D remains unclear. Trimming shortened V by 4 bases and J by 3 bases, and 10 bases separated the two germline ends. The germline CDR1 and CDR2 sequences are SGHRS and YFSETQ. The CDR3 contains 14 residues.

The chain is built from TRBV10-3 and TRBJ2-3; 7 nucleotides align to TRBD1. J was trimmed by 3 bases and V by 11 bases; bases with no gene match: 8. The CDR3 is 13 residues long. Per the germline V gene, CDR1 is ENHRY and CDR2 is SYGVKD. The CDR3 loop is CALRDRITDTQYF. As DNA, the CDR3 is TGTGCCCTCCGGGACAGAATAACAGATACGCAGTATTTT.

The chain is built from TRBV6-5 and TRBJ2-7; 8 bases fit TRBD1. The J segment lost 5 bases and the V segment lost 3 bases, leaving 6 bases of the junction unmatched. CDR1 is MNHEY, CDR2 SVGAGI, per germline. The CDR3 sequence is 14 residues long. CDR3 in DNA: TGTGCCAGCAGTTATACAGGGGGTAGGAACGAGCAGTACTTC. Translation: CASSYTGGRNEQYF.

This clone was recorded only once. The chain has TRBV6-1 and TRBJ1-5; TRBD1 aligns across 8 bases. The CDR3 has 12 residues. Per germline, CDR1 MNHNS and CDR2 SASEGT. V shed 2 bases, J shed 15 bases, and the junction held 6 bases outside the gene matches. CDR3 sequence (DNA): TGTGCCAGCAGTGAATTTGACAGGGGAACGCATTTT. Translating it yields CASSEFDRGTHF.

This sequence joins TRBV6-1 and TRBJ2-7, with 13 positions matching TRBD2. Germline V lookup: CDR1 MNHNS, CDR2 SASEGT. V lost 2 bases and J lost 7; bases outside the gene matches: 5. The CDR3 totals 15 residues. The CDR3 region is CASSETSGGAKEQYF. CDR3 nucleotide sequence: TGTGCCAGCAGTGAAACTAGCGGGGGGGCGAAAGAGCAGTACTTC.

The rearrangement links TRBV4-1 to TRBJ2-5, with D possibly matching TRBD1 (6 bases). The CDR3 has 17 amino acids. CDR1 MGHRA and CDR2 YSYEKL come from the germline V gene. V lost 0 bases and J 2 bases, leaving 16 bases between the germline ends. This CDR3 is CASSQERQALGQETQYF. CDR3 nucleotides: TGCGCCAGCAGCCAAGAGAGACAGGCGCTCGGGCAAGAGACCCAGTACTTC.

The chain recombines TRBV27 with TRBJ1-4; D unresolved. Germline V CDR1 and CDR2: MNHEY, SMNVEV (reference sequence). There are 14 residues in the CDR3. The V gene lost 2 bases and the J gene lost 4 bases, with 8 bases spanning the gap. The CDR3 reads CASSLGGINEKLFF. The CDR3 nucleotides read TGTGCCAGCAGTTTAGGCGGGATTAATGAAAAACTGTTTTTT.

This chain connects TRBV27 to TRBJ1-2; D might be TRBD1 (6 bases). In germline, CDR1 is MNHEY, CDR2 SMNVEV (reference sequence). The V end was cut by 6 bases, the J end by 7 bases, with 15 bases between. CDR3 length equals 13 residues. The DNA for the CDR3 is TGTGCCAGCAGCAATGACAGGTGGGGTGGCTACACCTTC. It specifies CASSNDRWGGYTF.

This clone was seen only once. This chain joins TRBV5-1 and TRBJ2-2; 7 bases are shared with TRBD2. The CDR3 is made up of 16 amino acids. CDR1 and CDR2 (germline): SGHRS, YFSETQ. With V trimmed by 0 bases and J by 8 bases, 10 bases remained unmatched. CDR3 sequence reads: CASSLAVTSASGELFF. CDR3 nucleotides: TGCGCCAGCAGCTTGGCCGTCACTAGCGCATCGGGGGAGCTGTTTTTT.

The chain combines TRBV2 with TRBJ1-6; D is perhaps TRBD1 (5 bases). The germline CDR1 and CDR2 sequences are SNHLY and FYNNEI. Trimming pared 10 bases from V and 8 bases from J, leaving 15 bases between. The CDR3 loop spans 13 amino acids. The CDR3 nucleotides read TGTGCCAACAAGAAAGGGGTAGATTCACCCCTCCACTTT. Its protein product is CANKKGVDSPLHF.

The CDR3 loop reads CASSPPQTGYTF. The CDR3 DNA reads as TGTGCCAGCTCACCACCCCAGACTGGCTACACCTTC. The gene calls are TRBV18 and TRBJ1-2; D remains unclear. Germline CDR1 reads KGHSH; CDR2 reads LQKENI. Trimming left V 0 bases short and J 7 bases short, with 6 bases between. This CDR3 has 12 residues.

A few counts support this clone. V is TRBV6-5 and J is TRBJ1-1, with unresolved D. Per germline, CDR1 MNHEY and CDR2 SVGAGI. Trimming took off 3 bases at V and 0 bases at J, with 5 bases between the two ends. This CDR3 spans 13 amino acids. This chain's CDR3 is CASSYWVNTEAFF. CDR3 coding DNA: TGTGCCAGCAGTTATTGGGTGAACACTGAAGCTTTCTTT.

This chain's CDR3 is CASSTIPGATYGYTF. DNA of the CDR3: TGCGCCAGCAGCACCATACCGGGAGCGACTTATGGCTACACCTTC. The chain combines TRBV5-1 with TRBJ1-2; D is undetermined. Trimming removed 4 bases at V and 5 bases at J, with 18 bases between. The CDR3 totals 15 residues. Germline values: CDR1 SGHRS, CDR2 YFSETQ.